Sequencing of this T cell receptor (beta chain) was carried out in a study of shared clonotypes between healthy human individuals. In regard to this clone: This CDR3 is also generated by other DNA sequences in the sample.

CD8 cells regarded as naive lacked CD45RO, were positively chosen for CCR7, and omitted terminally differentiated effector memory CD45RA+ cells. Running of the assay took place at deep level. The method was immunoSEQ multiplex PCR; TCRdb's version includes in-frame clones alone and lacks a portion of them. The sample has approximately 1.9 million clones; approximately 92% are singletons. This sequence was found in a man aged 18 to 30 in good health. Some clones in this sample may be carry-over from other donors' samples. Specimen: naive CD8+ T cells from PBMCs.

The CDR3 protein is CASSSTQGSYEQYF. DNA for the CDR3: TGTGCCAGCAGCTCCACCCAAGGCTCCTACGAGCAGTACTTC. The chain links TRBV7-8 to TRBJ2-7; D unclear. Looked up from germline, CDR1 is SGHVS and CDR2 is FQNEAQ. With 4 bases removed from V and 0 bases from J, the gap between germline ends came to 10 bases. This CDR3 contains 14 residues.